The clone carrying this T cell receptor (beta chain) was picked up a small number of times. What it binds is unknown. The same CDR3 also results from other DNA sequences found in this sample. This CDR3 region has 11 residues. Germline V CDR1 and CDR2: SGHRS, YFSETQ. Between the trimmed V and J ends, which lost 1 base and 7 bases, there was a span of 3 bases. The sample originates from a study of CD8+ T cells in alopecia areata. General study points: Clonality exceeded that of normal scalp in lesional scalp, most notably in alopecia totalis/universalis. Amid tofacitinib therapy, many expanded lesional clones stayed present in scalp and blood.

It was cDNA, reverse transcribed from extracted RNA, that served as the sequencing template. The protocol was immunoSEQ multiplex PCR, while the TCRdb copy is restricted to in-frame clones and leaves out a portion. The table shows fewer than 250,000 clones, with over 60% occurring only once. Treatment here: oral pan-JAK inhibitor, 5-10 mg twice daily. The V and J genes are TRBV5-1 and TRBJ2-1, with D uncertain. The input for sequencing was CD4+ T cells sorted from blood, taken at week 4, from a patient treated with tofacitinib. This receptor was taken from a human donor with alopecia areata. DNA for the CDR3: TGCGCCAGCAGCTTGAATAATGAGCAGTTCTTC. Translated: CASSLNNEQFF.